Listed below are T cell receptor beta chains from one sample, sequenced in a study of PD-1 blockade in classical Hodgkin lymphoma. Produced via immunoSEQ multiplex PCR; TCRdb's table is partial and in-frame only. Of about 13,000 clones in the sample, around 85% were seen once. The sequenced sample was CD4+ T cells from blood, obtained before the fourth cycle of nivolumab. These receptors came from a human donor with classical Hodgkin lymphoma. CDR3s include the opening cysteine and the closing phenylalanine or tryptophan. Rows may omit the clone size; those that give it use once, few, many or a size class.

v_call clone_size cdr3_aa
TRBV7-2 . CASSPQGLGALMNTEAFF
TRBV2 . CASSEDFESTDTQYF
TRBV4-3 once CASSQDVRVWYEQYF
TRBV6-1 few CASSRKSGYEQYF
TRBV30 . CAWSVRGADTEAFF
TRBV28 . CASSLRGGWDTDTQYF
TRBV7-9 . CASSSGGQGATGELFF
TRBV5-5 . CASSPKGTEAFF
TRBV9 . CASSEQGVAYGYTF
TRBV11-2 . CASSLKRTAKNEKLFF
TRBV25-1 . CASRGKGLYNEQFF
TRBV19 . CASSNYGGAYNEQFF
TRBV4-1 . CASSQRTGMDTEAFF
TRBV6-1 . CASSERLGLYEQYF
TRBV27 . CASRPQNAGKAGNTIYF
TRBV28 . CASSFPGLRMNTEAFF
TRBV30 few CAWSVSDRNEQFF
TRBV28 . CASSRHYGYTF
TRBV2 . CASIRLRSGNTIYF
TRBV7-8 . CASSLDTGTGVGALHF